A single sample is the source of the 24 T cell receptor beta chains below, sequenced in a study of regulatory T cells in long-lasting Graves disease (dated by TCRdb to about 2021). Libraries were built with multiplex PCR. The sequencer listed for this sample is Illumina HiSeq 4000. CDR3 regions were amplified by Arm-PCR with iRepertoire HTBI primers to construct TCR beta libraries. TCRdb trimmed the raw reads at Q25, called clones with MiXCR and kept productive beta chains. CDR3 protein sequences are deduplicated, and each keeps its most common genes and DNA. The sample table shows around 400,000 distinct CDR3 sequences, and roughly a sixth are seen once. About a fifth of the sample is held by the ten biggest clonotypes. The label giving this sample's time point can be read as: newly diagnosed GD, antithyroid drugs for less than 3 months. For both TCR sequencing and RNA sequencing, RNA was extracted from PBMCs using TRIzol.

The sample in question was peripheral blood mononuclear cells (PBMCs), obtained at new diagnosis, from a patient treated with antithyroid drugs. Source of these receptors: a female donor with Graves disease.

This clonotype was detected ten times or more. The chain recombines TRBV27 with TRBJ1-1, with 12 bases that match TRBD1. V lost 4 bases, J lost 6 bases, and 15 bases stayed unmatched. There are 18 residues in the CDR3. Germline lookup yields CDR1 MNHEY and CDR2 SMNVEV (reference sequence). The CDR3 here is CASSSLGFWDRGLAEAFF. The CDR3 nucleotides are TGTGCCAGCAGTTCCCTGGGATTTTGGGACAGGGGGCTGGCTGAAGCTTTCTTT.

The chain couples TRBV7-9 to TRBJ1-2; 7 bases are shared with TRBD1. CDR3 length: 16 amino acids. Losses at the gene ends were 6 bases for V and 2 bases for J; bases not matched to a gene: 12. Germline CDR1 is SEHNR and CDR2 is FQNEAQ (reference sequence). The CDR3 region is CASSPEWDRLNYGYTF. The CDR3 bases are TGTGCCAGCAGTCCAGAATGGGACAGATTAAACTATGGCTACACCTTC.

This clonotype was counted at least ten times. CDR3 in DNA: TGCAGTGCTAGCCGGCTAGCGGGGGGTGTGGCAGATACGCAGTATTTT. Translating it yields CSASRLAGGVADTQYF. This chain joins TRBV20-1 and TRBJ2-3, with 11 positions matching TRBD2. Germline-derived CDR1 and CDR2 are DFQATT and SNEGSKA (reference sequence). The V and J ends lost 3 bases and 4 bases, in that order; junction bases with no gene match: 9. The CDR3 contains 16 residues.

In its sample, this clonotype was seen a few times. CDR3 sequence reads: CSLGDSYNSPLHF. The CDR3 region has the DNA TGCAGCCTAGGGGACAGCTATAATTCACCCCTCCACTTT. This sequence joins TRBV29-1 and TRBJ1-6; 7 bases are shared with TRBD1. The CDR3 runs to 13 residues. Losses at the gene ends were 8 bases for V and 3 bases for J; bases not matched to a gene: 4. Germline V gene sequence: CDR1 SQVTM, CDR2 ANQGSEA.

This clonotype appeared many times. This chain joins TRBV7-9 and TRBJ2-5; unclear D gene. The length of the CDR3 is 12 residues. Deletions cut 1 base from V and 4 bases from J, with 4 bases between. CDR1 and CDR2 (germline): SEHNR, FQNEAQ (reference sequence). The CDR3 reads CASSLGSETQYF. CDR3 DNA sequence: TGTGCCAGCAGCTTAGGTTCAGAGACCCAGTACTTC.

This clonotype was recorded at least ten times. The chain joins TRBV7-2 to TRBJ1-1; a possible D gene is TRBD1 (6 bases). Trimming took off 3 bases at V and 1 base at J, with 12 bases between the two ends. The germline gives CDR1 SGHTA, CDR2 FQGNSA. The CDR3 totals 15 residues. The CDR3 is CASSLWTAANTEAFF. CDR3 coding DNA: TGTGCCAGCAGCTTGTGGACAGCCGCGAACACTGAAGCTTTCTTT.

This clonotype showed up many times. J is TRBJ1-1 and V is TRBV15; no reliable D call. The ends were cut back, 0 bases at V and 0 bases at J, with 8 bases in the middle. This CDR3 contains 15 residues. Per germline, CDR1 LNHNV and CDR2 YYDKDF (reference sequence). CDR3 DNA sequence: TGTGCCACCAGCAGAGATAGGTTCATGAACACTGAAGCTTTCTTT. Protein product: CATSRDRFMNTEAFF.

This clonotype was counted many times. The rearrangement links TRBV5-4 to TRBJ1-4, with 9 bases matching TRBD1. Germline V gene sequence: CDR1 SGHNT, CDR2 YYREEE (reference sequence). The CDR3 spans 14 residues. V was clipped by 5 bases and J by 8 bases; unmatched bases: 7. The CDR3, as DNA: TGTGCCAGCAGACCACAGGGGGCTGAGGAAAAACTGTTTTTT. Translated: CASRPQGAEEKLFF.

As concerns this clonotype: Just one base apart from a much larger clone, this may be a read error. This chain connects TRBV20-1 to TRBJ2-1; D may be TRBD1 (6 bases). The germline V gene encodes CDR1 DFQATT and CDR2 SNEGSKA (reference sequence). This CDR3 has 12 residues. In DNA form, the CDR3 reads TGCAGTGCTGGCACAGGGAACAATGAGCAGCTCTTC. Translating it yields CSAGTGNNEQLF.

Ten or more counts support this clonotype. This chain connects TRBV7-2 to TRBJ1-1, with no clear D. There are 14 residues in the CDR3. Per the germline V gene, CDR1 is SGHTA and CDR2 is FQGNSA. V lost 5 bases, J lost 0 bases, and 10 bases lay in between. The CDR3 sequence: CASSQALLNTEAFF. The CDR3 coding sequence is TGTGCCAGCAGCCAGGCCCTTTTGAACACTGAAGCTTTCTTT.

This clonotype was counted many times. The chain links TRBV2 to TRBJ2-1; no definite D call. The CDR3 covers 11 residues. V shed 10 bases and J shed 6 bases, with 10 bases lying between them. CDR1 is SNHLY and CDR2 is FYNNEI in the germline V gene. This CDR3 is CATLIVNEQFF. The CDR3 DNA reads as TGTGCCACCCTAATCGTCAATGAGCAGTTCTTC.

This clonotype was detected ten times or more. The chain links TRBV29-1 to TRBJ2-7; 7 bases line up with TRBD1. Looked up from germline, CDR1 is SQVTM and CDR2 is ANQGSEA. The CDR3 runs to 11 residues. V lost 7 bases to trimming and J lost 2 bases; unmatched junction nucleotides: 2. The CDR3 loop is CSGGQPYEQYF. DNA of the CDR3: TGCAGCGGGGGACAGCCCTACGAGCAGTACTTC.

The sample holds a few counts of this clonotype. V and J are TRBV19 and TRBJ1-1; 7 positions match TRBD1. Germline V lookup: CDR1 LNHDA, CDR2 SQIVND (reference sequence). The CDR3 is 14 amino acids. V lost 6 bases, J lost 0 bases, and 4 bases stayed unmatched. In DNA, the CDR3 is TGTGCCAGTAGGACGGGACAGATGAACACTGAAGCTTTCTTT. Residues: CASRTGQMNTEAFF. Drawing the rest from reference TRBV19 and TRBJ1-1, the complete variable domain is DGGITQSPKYLFRKEGQNVTLSCEQNLNHDAMYWYRQDPGQGLRLIYYSQIVNDFQKGDIAEGYSVSREKKESFPLTVTSAQKNPTAFYLCASRTGQMNTEAFFGQGTRLTVV.

This clonotype was found many times. V is TRBV12-3 or TRBV12-4 and J is TRBJ1-5, with D possibly being TRBD1 (6 bases). The V end was cut by 4 bases, the J end by 0 bases, with 13 bases between. The CDR3 runs 16 residues. In DNA form, the CDR3 reads TGTGCCAGCAGTTCCCGGGACATTTATAGCAATCAGCCCCAGCATTTT. It codes for CASSSRDIYSNQPQHF.

Points on this clonotype: A much larger clone lies a single base off, so this may be a read error. The chain carries TRBV29-1 and TRBJ2-5; TRBD2 aligns across 12 bases. Germline values: CDR1 SQVTM, CDR2 ANQGSEA. The CDR3 extends over 17 amino acids. The trim removed 0 bases at V and 5 bases at J, leaving 10 bases unmatched. The CDR3 nucleotides are TGCAGCGTTGAAGATCTGGGGCTAGCGGGAGGGCGGGAGACCCAGTACTTC. This translates into CSVEDLGLAGGRETQYF.

The chain couples TRBV2 to TRBJ1-1; D uncertain. CDR1 and CDR2 (germline): SNHLY, FYNNEI. The germline V and J ends were trimmed by 4 bases and 1 base, with 7 bases remaining between them. This CDR3 is built from 13 residues. CDR3 region: CASSGRPNTEAFF. The CDR3 DNA reads TGTGCCAGCAGTGGTAGGCCGAACACTGAAGCTTTCTTT.

This chain joins TRBV12-3 or TRBV12-4 and TRBJ1-3; possibly TRBD1 for D (5 bases). The CDR3 is 15 residues long. Between the trimmed V and J ends, which lost 6 bases and 0 bases, there was a span of 12 bases. CDR3: CASSLTASSGNTIYF. DNA of the CDR3: TGTGCCAGCAGCTTGACAGCTAGCTCTGGAAACACCATATATTTT.

This clonotype occurred many times. J is TRBJ1-2 and V is TRBV12-5; D perhaps matches TRBD1 (5 bases). Trimming left V 6 bases short and J 2 bases short, with 16 bases between. CDR3 length: 15 amino acids. The germline V gene has CDR1 LGHNT and CDR2 FRNRAP. The CDR3 loop is CASGPQQVPNYGYTF. In DNA form, the CDR3 reads TGTGCTAGTGGCCCGCAACAGGTTCCAAACTATGGCTACACCTTC. Full variable domain (rest looked up from reference TRBV12-5 and TRBJ1-2): DARVTQTPRHKVTEMGQEVTMRCQPILGHNTVFWYRQTMMQGLELLAYFRNRAPLDDSGMPKDRFSAEMPDATLATLKIQPSEPRDSAVYFCASGPQQVPNYGYTFGSGTRLTVV.

This rearrangement joins TRBV30 to TRBJ2-2; 7 nucleotides agree with TRBD2. The V segment lost 7 bases and the J segment 6 bases; nucleotides outside the gene matches: 8. There are 13 residues in the CDR3. The V gene's germline CDR1 is GTSNPN and CDR2 SVGIG (reference sequence). CDR3 sequence reads: CAFERREPGELFF. Here the CDR3 DNA reads TGTGCCTTTGAGAGGCGGGAGCCCGGGGAGCTGTTTTTT.

This clonotype was picked up many times. The chain links TRBV2 to TRBJ1-2, with D uncertain. Per the germline V gene, CDR1 is SNHLY and CDR2 is FYNNEI. V lost 7 bases to trimming and J lost 13 bases, with 19 bases between them. The CDR3 contains 12 residues. As DNA, the CDR3 is TGTGCCAGCACCCCTCCTCGCGGAGGACGCACCTTC. Its translation is CASTPPRGGRTF.

This chain links TRBV6-9 with TRBJ1-2; 7 bases are a match to TRBD1. The CDR3 length is 14 residues. The germline CDR1 and CDR2 sequences are MNHGY and SVAAGI. Trimming took 3 bases from V and 4 from J; bases not matched to a gene: 5. CDR3: CASSYNAGGYGYTF. CDR3 DNA sequence: TGTGCCAGCAGTTACAACGCAGGGGGCTATGGCTACACCTTC.

The gene calls are TRBV20-1 and TRBJ2-3, with 13 bases that match TRBD2. Germline V gene lookup returns CDR1 DFQATT and CDR2 SNEGSKA (reference sequence). The CDR3 has 16 amino acids. Trimming cost V 8 bases and J 6 bases; bases outside gene matches: 14. CDR3 loop: CSSSPGTSGVRDTQYF. The CDR3 DNA follows: TGCAGTTCCAGCCCCGGGACTAGCGGGGTCCGCGATACGCAGTATTTT.

The table lists this clonotype with many counts. V is TRBV5-1 and J is TRBJ2-7, with 7 nucleotides matching TRBD1. Germline loops: CDR1 SGHRS, CDR2 YFSETQ. The CDR3 runs 13 residues. V lost 0 bases and J lost 5; bases outside the gene matches: 2. CDR3: CASSLGQGDEQYF. CDR3 nucleotides: TGCGCCAGCAGCTTGGGACAGGGAGACGAGCAGTACTTC.

The J gene is TRBJ2-3, the V gene TRBV6-1; D unclear. The ends were cut back, 7 bases at V and 0 bases at J, with 14 bases in the middle. CDR1 is MNHNS, CDR2 SASEGT, per germline. The CDR3 covers 15 residues. In nucleotides, the CDR3 is TGTGCCAGCAAGGGCTCGCGGTCTAGCACAGATACGCAGTATTTT. This sequence encodes CASKGSRSSTDTQYF.